These 17 T cell receptor beta chains originate from one sample sequenced in a study of Tregs in tolerant kidney transplant recipients. Sequencing was performed with immunoSEQ multiplex PCR; in TCRdb, only in-frame clones are kept and a portion is missing. The top ten hold 4% to 6.5% of the sample, which has around 50,000 clones, 80% to 90% seen once. The sample taken for sequencing was CD4+ T cells from blood. The source is a human donor in good health.

The chain has TRBV5-1 and TRBJ2-1; 8 nucleotides align to TRBD2. With 6 bases clipped from V and 4 bases from J, the junction kept 9 bases outside the gene matches. Looked up from germline, CDR1 is SGHRS and CDR2 is YFSETQ. The CDR3 covers 15 residues. The CDR3 spells CASMILAGHYNEQFF. The CDR3 DNA reads as TGCGCCAGCATGATTCTAGCGGGTCATTACAATGAGCAGTTCTTC.

The sample holds one count of this clone. The V and J genes are TRBV4-3 and TRBJ2-6; TRBD2 matches 7 bases. The germline CDR1 and CDR2 sequences are LGHNA and YSLEER. The CDR3 runs to 16 residues. V lost 0 bases to trimming and J lost 5 bases; unmatched junction nucleotides: 4. In nucleotides, the CDR3 is TGCGCCAGCAGCCAAGAAGGCGGGGGAAGGGCCAACGTCCTGACTTTC. Encoded protein: CASSQEGGGRANVLTF.

The J gene is TRBJ2-3, the V gene TRBV2; 7 positions match TRBD2. Trimming at V came to 5 bases and at J to 2 bases, leaving 7 bases not matched to a gene. CDR3 length equals 15 residues. Germline V gives CDR1 SNHLY, CDR2 FYNNEI. The CDR3 region is CASSPLTSPTDTQYF. CDR3 sequence (DNA): TGTGCCAGCAGTCCCTTGACTAGCCCCACAGATACGCAGTATTTT.

This chain uses TRBV19 with TRBJ2-2, with 7 bases lining up with TRBD2. Trimming took 9 bases from V and 0 from J; bases not matched to a gene: 4. CDR1 is LNHDA, CDR2 SQIVND, per germline (reference sequence). The CDR3 sequence is 14 residues long. The CDR3 DNA reads TGTGCCAGCAGGAGCGGGACGAACACCGGGGAGCTGTTTTTT. Residues: CASRSGTNTGELFF.

This clone occurred a few times. This chain joins TRBV4-1 and TRBJ1-4; a possible D gene is TRBD1 (5 bases). The CDR3 length is 12 residues. From germline, CDR1 is MGHRA and CDR2 YSYEKL. Trimming stripped 1 base from V and 10 bases from J, with 7 bases between. This CDR3 is CASSQATGKLFF. CDR3 nucleotide sequence: TGCGCCAGCAGCCAAGCAACAGGAAAACTGTTTTTT.

V gene TRBV6-6 combines with J gene TRBJ1-6, with D unresolved. V lost 5 bases and J 7 bases, leaving 12 bases between the germline ends. This CDR3 is built from 14 residues. CDR1 MNHNY and CDR2 SVGAGI come from the germline V gene (reference sequence). The CDR3 nucleotides are TGTGCCAGCAGTAACCGACGGGAAAATTCACCCCTCCACTTT. As protein: CASSNRRENSPLHF.

The chain combines TRBV5-1 with TRBJ1-3; 10 bases line up with TRBD1. This CDR3 has 18 amino acids. The V and J ends lost 5 bases and 2 bases, in that order; junction bases with no gene match: 13. Germline values: CDR1 SGHRS, CDR2 YFSETQ. The CDR3 DNA follows: TGCGCCAGCAGTCCAGTCCGGGACAGGGGTGGTCCTGGAAACACCATATATTTT. Translating it yields CASSPVRDRGGPGNTIYF.

The chain carries TRBV4-1 and TRBJ2-2; TRBD2 is a possible D gene (5 bases). V was trimmed by 0 bases and J by 0 bases, leaving 11 bases between them. The CDR3 spans 17 residues. Germline V gene lookup returns CDR1 MGHRA and CDR2 YSYEKL. CDR3 bases: TGCGCCAGCAGCCAAGAAGAGGGCAGCGCGAACACCGGGGAGCTGTTTTTT. Translating it yields CASSQEEGSANTGELFF.

The V gene is TRBV30, the J gene TRBJ1-4; D might be TRBD1 (5 bases). There are 15 residues in the CDR3. V shed 0 bases and J shed 4 bases, with 12 bases lying between them. Germline lookup yields CDR1 GTSNPN and CDR2 SVGIG (reference sequence). The CDR3 sequence is CAWSVQAHFNEKLFF. Here the CDR3 DNA reads TGTGCCTGGAGTGTACAGGCACACTTTAATGAAAAACTGTTTTTT.

The rearrangement uses TRBV5-8 and TRBJ2-7; maybe TRBD1 (6 bases). CDR3 length: 15 residues. V shed 1 base and J shed 1 base, with 12 bases lying between them. Looked up from germline, CDR1 is SGHTS and CDR2 is YDEGEE. The CDR3 DNA reads TGTGCCAGCAGCTTGCAGGGGCGCGAGTCCTACGAGCAGTACTTC. Translated: CASSLQGRESYEQYF.

The rearrangement uses TRBV30 and TRBJ2-3; D is uncertain. Looked up from germline, CDR1 is GTSNPN and CDR2 is SVGIG (reference sequence). Trimming removed 2 bases from V and 0 bases from J, with 3 bases in between. The CDR3 runs to 12 residues. CDR3 DNA sequence: TGTGCCTGGAGTCAAAGCACAGATACGCAGTATTTT. Its translation is CAWSQSTDTQYF.

The chain uses TRBV4-1 and TRBJ2-5; 9 nucleotides line up with TRBD2. The CDR3 has 17 amino acids. Germline V gene sequence: CDR1 MGHRA, CDR2 YSYEKL. Trimming cost V 0 bases and J 5 bases; bases outside gene matches: 10. In DNA form, the CDR3 reads TGCGCCAGCAGCCAAGATGTGCCTAGCGGGGTGCTGGAGACCCAGTACTTC. It is translated as CASSQDVPSGVLETQYF.

The CDR3, as DNA: TGCAGTGCTAGTCAAGGGGAGACCCAGTACTTC. Its protein product is CSASQGETQYF. V usage is TRBV20-1 and J usage is TRBJ2-5; D call uncertain. CDR3 length equals 11 residues. CDR1 is DFQATT, CDR2 SNEGSKA, per germline (reference sequence). Trimming removed 3 bases at V and 5 bases at J, with 7 bases between.

The V and J genes are TRBV25-1 and TRBJ1-1; the D is unclear. V lost 5 bases, J lost 8 bases, and 18 bases lay in between. This CDR3 region has 14 residues. In germline, CDR1 is MGHDK, CDR2 SYGVNS. CDR3: CASSPSILAVEAFF. Written as DNA, the CDR3 is TGTGCCAGCAGTCCTTCAATCCTCGCCGTAGAAGCTTTCTTT.

The chain employs TRBV6-5 and TRBJ2-7, with D perhaps TRBD1 or TRBD2 (5 bases each). The germline V and J ends were trimmed by 6 bases and 4 bases, with 19 bases remaining between them. CDR1 is MNHEY, CDR2 SVGAGI, per germline. The CDR3 contains 15 residues. CDR3: CASSTGDVGIYEQYF. CDR3 nucleotide sequence: TGTGCCAGCAGCACCGGGGACGTGGGAATTTACGAGCAGTACTTC.

The CDR3 sequence is CASSQQGLANYEQYF. The CDR3 coding sequence is TGTGCCAGCTCACAACAGGGGTTGGCTAACTACGAGCAGTACTTC. V usage is TRBV18 and J usage is TRBJ2-7, with TRBD1 matching over 7 bases. Germline assignment: CDR1 KGHSH and CDR2 LQKENI. Trimming took 4 bases from V and 3 from J; bases not matched to a gene: 9. The CDR3 has 15 residues.

The chain is built from TRBV6-4 and TRBJ1-2, with 7 positions matching TRBD1. This CDR3 comprises 15 residues. Trimming at V came to 2 bases and at J to 6 bases, leaving 9 bases not matched to a gene. Germline V gene data show CDR1 as MRHNA and CDR2 as SNTAGT. Written as DNA, the CDR3 is TGTGCCAGCAGTGACGGACTAGGGGGCCGGAATGGCTACACCTTC. Translation: CASSDGLGGRNGYTF.